The sequence of this TCR beta chain was determined in a study of beta chain features in type 1 diabetes. Findings and limits, study-wide: A greater similarity of naive, central memory and Treg TCRB repertoires was seen among patients than among healthy donors. Moderately but significantly shorter TCRB CDR3s were found in Type 1 diabetes patients in all four CD4+ subsets.

Sequencing targeted expressed TCRB transcripts, as all isolated RNA had been reverse transcribed. TCRdb keeps only in-frame clones here, not all; method: immunoSEQ multiplex PCR. The top ten clones hold 0.02% to 0.025% of a sample with some 700,000 clones, 10% to 15% of them seen once. The germline V gene encodes CDR1 KGHSH and CDR2 LQKENI. The CDR3 is 14 residues long. Trimming removed 3 bases at V and 8 bases at J, with 16 bases between. For this clone: What it binds is not known.

In all sorted populations, purity surpassed 98%. The sample taken for sequencing was naive CD4+ T cells from blood. The chain is built from TRBV18 and TRBJ1-2; D uncertain. The receptor's source is a man younger than 30 with type 1 diabetes. CDR3: CASSPKAIVEGYTF. The DNA of the CDR3 is TGTGCCAGCTCACCGAAGGCCATCGTGGAAGGCTACACCTTC.